This record looks at one TCR beta chain sequence and its context. As yet, its antigen is unknown. CDR3 length: 13 amino acids. CDR1 and CDR2 (germline): SQVTM, ANQGSEA. V was clipped by 6 bases and J by 4 bases, with 15 bases between them. The sample comes from a study of shared clonotypes between healthy human individuals. Broader study findings: On the whole, naive subsets had larger estimated richness than memory subsets had.

Data came from immunoSEQ multiplex PCR; TCRdb stores just in-frame clones and leaves some out. The table includes 2 million to 2.5 million clones, roughly 95% detected once. This chain connects TRBV29-1 to TRBJ1-1, with a tentative D call TRBD1 (6 bases). The source material was naive CD4+ T cells sorted from blood. Specified subset: CD45RA+ positively selected. The clonotype comes from a man aged 18 to 29 in good health. Written as DNA, the CDR3 is TGCAGCGTCAAGGGGGGCGGGAGCACTGAAGCTTTCTTT. This gives the protein CSVKGGGSTEAFF.